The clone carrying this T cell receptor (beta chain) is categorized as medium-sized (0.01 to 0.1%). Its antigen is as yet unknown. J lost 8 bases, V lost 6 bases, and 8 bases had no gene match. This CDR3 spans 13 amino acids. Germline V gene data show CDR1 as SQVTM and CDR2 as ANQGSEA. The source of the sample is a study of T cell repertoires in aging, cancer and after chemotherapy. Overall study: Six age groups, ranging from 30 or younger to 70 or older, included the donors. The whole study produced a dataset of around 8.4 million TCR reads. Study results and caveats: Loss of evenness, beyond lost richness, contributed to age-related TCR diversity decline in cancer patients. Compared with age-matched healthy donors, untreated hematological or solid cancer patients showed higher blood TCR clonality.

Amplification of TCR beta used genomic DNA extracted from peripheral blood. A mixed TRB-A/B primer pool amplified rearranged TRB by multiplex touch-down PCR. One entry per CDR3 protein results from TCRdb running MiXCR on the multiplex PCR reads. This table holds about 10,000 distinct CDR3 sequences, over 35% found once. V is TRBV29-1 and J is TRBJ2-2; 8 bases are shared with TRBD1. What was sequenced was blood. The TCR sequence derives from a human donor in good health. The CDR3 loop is CSVSTGDRGELFF. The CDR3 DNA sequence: TGCAGCGTATCGACAGGGGATCGAGGGGAGCTGTTTTTT.